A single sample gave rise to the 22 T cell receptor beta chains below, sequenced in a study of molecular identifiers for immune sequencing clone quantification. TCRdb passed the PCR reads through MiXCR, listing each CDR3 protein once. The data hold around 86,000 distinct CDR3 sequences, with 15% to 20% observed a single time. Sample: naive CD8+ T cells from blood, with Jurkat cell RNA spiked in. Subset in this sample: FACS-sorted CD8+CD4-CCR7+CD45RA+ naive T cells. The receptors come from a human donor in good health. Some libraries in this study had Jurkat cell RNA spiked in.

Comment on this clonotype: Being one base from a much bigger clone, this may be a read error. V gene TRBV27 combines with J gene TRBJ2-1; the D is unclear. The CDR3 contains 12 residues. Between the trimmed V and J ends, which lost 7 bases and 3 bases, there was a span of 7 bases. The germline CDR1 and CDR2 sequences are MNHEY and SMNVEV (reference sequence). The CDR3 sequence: CASNMSYNEQFF. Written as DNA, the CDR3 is TGTGCCAGCAATATGAGCTACAATGAGCAGTTCTTC.

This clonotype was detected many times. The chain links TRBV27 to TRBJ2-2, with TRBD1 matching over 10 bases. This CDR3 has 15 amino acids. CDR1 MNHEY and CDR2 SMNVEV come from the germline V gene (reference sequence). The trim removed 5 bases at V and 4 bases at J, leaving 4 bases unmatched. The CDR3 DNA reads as TGTGCCAGCAGTGGACAGGGGGGGAGCACCGGGGAGCTGTTTTTT. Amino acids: CASSGQGGSTGELFF.

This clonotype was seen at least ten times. The CDR3 spells CASSLVGDSSYNEQFF. The DNA of the CDR3 is TGTGCCAGCAGCTTAGTAGGCGATAGCTCCTACAATGAGCAGTTCTTC. The V gene is TRBV7-9, the J gene TRBJ2-1; D unclear. Trimming removed 1 base from V and 0 bases from J, with 10 bases in between. Per germline, CDR1 SEHNR and CDR2 FQNEAQ (reference sequence). The CDR3 runs to 16 residues.

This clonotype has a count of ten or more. The CDR3 DNA sequence: TGTGCCAGCAGCATGATACCTGTGACCCAGTACTTC. This codes for CASSMIPVTQYF. This chain uses TRBV7-9 with TRBJ2-5; D not certain. Deletions cut 5 bases from V and 7 bases from J, with 11 bases between. Germline CDR1 is SEHNR and CDR2 is FQNEAQ (reference sequence). The CDR3 has 12 residues.

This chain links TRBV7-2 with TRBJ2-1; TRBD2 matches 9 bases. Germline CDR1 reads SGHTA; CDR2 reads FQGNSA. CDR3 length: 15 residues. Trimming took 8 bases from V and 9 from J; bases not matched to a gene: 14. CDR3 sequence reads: CASGSTGTSSSEQFF. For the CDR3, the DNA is TGTGCCAGCGGCTCAACAGGGACTAGCAGCAGTGAGCAGTTCTTC.

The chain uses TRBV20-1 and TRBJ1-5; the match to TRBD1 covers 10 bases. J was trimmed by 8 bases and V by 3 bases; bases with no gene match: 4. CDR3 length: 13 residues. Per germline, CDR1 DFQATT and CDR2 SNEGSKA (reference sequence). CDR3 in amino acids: CSASRQGAEPQHF. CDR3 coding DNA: TGCAGTGCTAGCCGACAGGGGGCTGAGCCCCAGCATTTT.

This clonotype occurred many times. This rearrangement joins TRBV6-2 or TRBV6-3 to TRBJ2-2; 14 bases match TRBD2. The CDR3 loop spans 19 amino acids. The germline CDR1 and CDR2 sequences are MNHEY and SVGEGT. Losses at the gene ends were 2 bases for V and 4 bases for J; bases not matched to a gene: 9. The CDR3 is CASSYQTKGTSGSTGELFF. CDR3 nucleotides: TGTGCCAGCAGTTACCAAACTAAAGGGACTAGCGGGAGCACCGGGGAGCTGTTTTTT.

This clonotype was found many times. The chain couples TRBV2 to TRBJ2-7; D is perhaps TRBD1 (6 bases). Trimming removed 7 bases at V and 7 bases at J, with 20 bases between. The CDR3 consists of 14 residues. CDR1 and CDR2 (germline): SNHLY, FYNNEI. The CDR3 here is CASTEGTYTLEQYF. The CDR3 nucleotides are TGTGCCAGCACCGAGGGGACATATACCTTGGAGCAGTACTTC.

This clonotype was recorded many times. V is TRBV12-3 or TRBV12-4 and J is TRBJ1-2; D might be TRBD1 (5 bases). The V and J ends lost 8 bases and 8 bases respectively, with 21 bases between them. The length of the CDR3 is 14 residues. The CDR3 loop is CASADGAESGGYTF. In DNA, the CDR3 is TGTGCCAGCGCAGACGGGGCCGAATCTGGAGGCTACACCTTC.

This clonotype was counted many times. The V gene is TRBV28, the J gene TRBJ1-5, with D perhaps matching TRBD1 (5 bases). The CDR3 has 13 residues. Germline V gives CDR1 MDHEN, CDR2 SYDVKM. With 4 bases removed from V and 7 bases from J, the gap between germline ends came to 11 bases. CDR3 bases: TGTGCCAGCAGTTCCGGGACTGGGCAGCCCCAGCATTTT. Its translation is CASSSGTGQPQHF.

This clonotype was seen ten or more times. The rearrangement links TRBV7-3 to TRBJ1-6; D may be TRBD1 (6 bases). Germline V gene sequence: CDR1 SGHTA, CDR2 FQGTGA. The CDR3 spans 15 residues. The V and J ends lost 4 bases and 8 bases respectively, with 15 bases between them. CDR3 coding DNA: TGTGCCAGCAGCTCCACAGGGTCGGGGTATTCACCCCTCCACTTT. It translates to CASSSTGSGYSPLHF.

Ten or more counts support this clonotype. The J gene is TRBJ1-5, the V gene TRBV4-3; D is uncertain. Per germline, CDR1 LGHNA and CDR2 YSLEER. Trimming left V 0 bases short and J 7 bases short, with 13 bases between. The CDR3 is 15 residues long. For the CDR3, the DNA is TGCGCCAGCAGCCAAGATGGGAAGGTGAACCAGCCCCAGCATTTT. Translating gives CASSQDGKVNQPQHF.

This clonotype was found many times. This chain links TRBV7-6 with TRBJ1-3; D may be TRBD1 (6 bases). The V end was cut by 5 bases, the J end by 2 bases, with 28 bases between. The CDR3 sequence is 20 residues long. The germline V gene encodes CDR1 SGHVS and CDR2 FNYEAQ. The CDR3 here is CASSPSWDTVLREAGNTIYF. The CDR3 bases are TGTGCCAGCAGCCCGTCTTGGGACACGGTACTTAGGGAGGCTGGAAACACCATATATTTT.

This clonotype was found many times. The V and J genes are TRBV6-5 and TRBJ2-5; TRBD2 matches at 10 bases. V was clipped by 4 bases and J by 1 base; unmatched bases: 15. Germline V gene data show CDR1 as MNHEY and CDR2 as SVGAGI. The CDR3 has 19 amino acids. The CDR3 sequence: CASSSDSRLAGPPQETQYF. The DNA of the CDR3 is TGTGCCAGCAGTTCCGACTCCCGACTAGCGGGTCCACCCCAAGAGACCCAGTACTTC.

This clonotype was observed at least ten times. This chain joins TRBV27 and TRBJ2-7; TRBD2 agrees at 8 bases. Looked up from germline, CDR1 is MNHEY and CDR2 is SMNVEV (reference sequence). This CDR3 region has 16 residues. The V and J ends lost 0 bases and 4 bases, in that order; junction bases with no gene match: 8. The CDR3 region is CASSLSGGGPPYEQYF. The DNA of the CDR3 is TGTGCCAGCAGTTTATCCGGCGGGGGGCCCCCATACGAGCAGTACTTC.

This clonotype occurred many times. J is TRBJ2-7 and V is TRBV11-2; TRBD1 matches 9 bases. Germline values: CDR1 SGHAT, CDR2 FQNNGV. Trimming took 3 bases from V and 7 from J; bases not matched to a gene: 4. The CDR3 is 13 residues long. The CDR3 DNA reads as TGTGCCAGCAGCTTGGGACAGGGAATTGAGCAGTACTTC. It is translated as CASSLGQGIEQYF.

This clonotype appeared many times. The CDR3 region is CASSTGAMDQPQHF. In nucleotides, the CDR3 is TGTGCCAGCAGTACGGGGGCAATGGATCAGCCCCAGCATTTT. The J gene is TRBJ1-5, the V gene TRBV6-2 or TRBV6-3; possibly TRBD1 for D (6 bases). Germline assignment: CDR1 MNHEY and CDR2 SVGEGT. This CDR3 comprises 14 residues. Trimming took 5 bases from V and 5 from J, leaving 13 bases between them.

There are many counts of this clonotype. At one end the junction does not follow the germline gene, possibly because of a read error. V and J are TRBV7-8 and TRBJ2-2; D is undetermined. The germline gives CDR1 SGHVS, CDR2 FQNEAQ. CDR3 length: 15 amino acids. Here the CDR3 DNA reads TGTGCCAGCAACTTGTTAACAGCGAATACCGGGGAGCTGTTTTTT. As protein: CASNLLTANTGELFF.

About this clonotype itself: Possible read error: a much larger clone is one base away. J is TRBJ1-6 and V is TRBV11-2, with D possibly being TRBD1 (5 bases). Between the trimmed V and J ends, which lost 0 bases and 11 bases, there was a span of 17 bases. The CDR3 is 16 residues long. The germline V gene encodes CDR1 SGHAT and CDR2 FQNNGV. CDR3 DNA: TGTGCCAGCAGCTTAGACAGGGAACTAACCAGTCCACCCCTCCACTTT. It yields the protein CASSLDRELTSPPLHF.

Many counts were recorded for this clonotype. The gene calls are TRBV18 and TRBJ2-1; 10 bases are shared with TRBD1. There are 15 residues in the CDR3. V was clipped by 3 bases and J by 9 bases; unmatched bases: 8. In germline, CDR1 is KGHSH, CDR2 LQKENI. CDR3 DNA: TGTGCCAGCTCACCGGGGGGACAGGGGAATGGTGAGCAGTTCTTC. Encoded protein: CASSPGGQGNGEQFF.

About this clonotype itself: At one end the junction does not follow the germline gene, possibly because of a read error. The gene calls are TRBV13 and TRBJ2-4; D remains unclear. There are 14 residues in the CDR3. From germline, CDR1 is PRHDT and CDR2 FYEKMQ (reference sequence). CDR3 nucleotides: TGTGCCGGCAGCTTAGGATTAGCCAAAAACATTCAGTACTTC. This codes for CAGSLGLAKNIQYF. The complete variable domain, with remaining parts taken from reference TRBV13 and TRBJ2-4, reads AAGVIQSPRHLIKEKRETATLKCYPIPRHDTVYWYQQGPGQDPQFLISFYEKMQSDKGSIPDRFSAQQFSDYHSELNMSSLELGDSALYFCAGSLGLAKNIQYFGAGTRLSVL.

CDR3 protein: CASSWVGEQYF. CDR3 DNA sequence: TGTGCCAGCAGTTGGGTGGGCGAGCAGTACTTC. The gene calls are TRBV28 and TRBJ2-7; D gene unclear. Trimming removed 4 bases at V and 6 bases at J, with 7 bases between. The CDR3 spans 11 residues. CDR1 and CDR2 from the germline V gene are MDHEN and SYDVKM.